The sequence of this T cell receptor beta chain was determined in a study of OX40 agonist ivuxolimab in advanced cancers. On the study more broadly: Patients were infused with ivuxolimab every 2 weeks at 0.01 to 10 mg/kg. The mean age was 60 years, ranging from 23 to 79, with around four fifths of participants male. Study conclusions and caveats: Clonal expansion from baseline to week 6 occurred in both CD4+ and CD8+ T cells.

Comment on this clone: Antigen specificity is unknown.

Here immunoSEQ multiplex PCR was the method, and the copy in TCRdb shows in-frame clones only, minus some. The table includes about 50,000 clones, over 90% detected once. V was clipped by 1 base and J by 8 bases, with 19 bases between them. The CDR3 is made up of 16 amino acids. Germline CDR1 reads SGDLS; CDR2 reads YYNGEE. This chain connects TRBV9 to TRBJ2-1; the D gene is possibly TRBD2 (6 bases). The sequence came from an adult with an advanced solid tumor such as melanoma, head and neck, liver or kidney cancer. Specimen: CD4+ or CD8+ T cells sorted from blood, collected in a trial of the OX40 agonist ivuxolimab. Here the CDR3 DNA reads TGTGCCAGCAGCGTAAGGGGAGGCGGGGAAGGCTATGAGCAGTTCTTC. It translates to CASSVRGGGEGYEQFF.